This TCR beta chain was sequenced during a study of CD8+ T cells in alopecia areata. Study-level findings and limits: Higher clonality and more expanded CD8+ clones appeared in lesional than normal scalp.

The treatment denotes: oral pan-JAK inhibitor, 5-10 mg twice daily. As to this clone: What it binds is unknown.

With 6 bases removed from V and 1 base from J, the gap between germline ends came to 14 bases. The CDR3 consists of 15 residues. Germline V gene data show CDR1 as SGHTA and CDR2 as FQGNSA. cDNA prepared by RNA extraction and subsequent reverse transcription served as the template for sequencing. Method: immunoSEQ multiplex PCR; TCRdb's copy keeps in-frame clones and lacks some. Here the sample spans 110,000 to 150,000 clones, approximately 80% being singletons. The J gene is TRBJ2-3, the V gene TRBV7-2, with unresolved D. The specimen comprised CD8+ T cells sorted from blood, sampled at week 4, from a patient treated with tofacitinib. The receptor was isolated from a human donor with alopecia areata. CDR3 DNA: TGTGCCAGCAGTCTTAGAGGTGGGGGCACAGATACGCAGTATTTT. As protein: CASSLRGGGTDTQYF. Complete variable domain (other parts from reference TRBV7-2 and TRBJ2-3): GAGVSQSPSNKVTEKGKDVELRCDPISGHTALYWYRQSLGQGLEFLIYFQGNSAPDKSGLPSDRFSAERTGGSVSTLTIQRTQQEDSAVYLCASSLRGGGTDTQYFGPGTRLTVL.